These T cell receptor beta chains were read from a single sample in a study of cytomegalovirus exposure and HLA in healthy donors. Sequenced by immunoSEQ multiplex PCR; TCRdb stores in-frame clones only, minus some. This sample has 150,000 or so clones, with around 88% found just once. The sequenced sample consisted of PBMCs. The receptors come from a man between 18 and 29 years old in good health and CMV-seropositive. The CDR3 runs from the conserved cysteine through the conserved F or W. A D gene is named only where the DNA matches it firmly. Part of the rows lack a size; the others show once, few, many or a class for expanded clones.

d_call	j_call	clone_size	v_call	cdr3_aa	cdr3_nt
NA	TRBJ2-3	once	TRBV15	CATRGPTQLNTQYF	TGTGCCACACGAGGGCCCACCCAACTAAATACGCAGTATTTT
TRBD2	TRBJ2-1	NA	TRBV4-1	CASSKRDLADEQFF	TGCGCCAGCAGCAAGCGGGACCTAGCCGATGAGCAGTTCTTC
NA	TRBJ2-1	NA	TRBV5-1	CASSLRASQDEQFF	TGCGCCAGCAGCTTGCGGGCTAGCCAGGATGAGCAGTTCTTC
TRBD1	TRBJ1-1	NA	TRBV4-1	CASSQGDRFTLNTEAFF	TGCGCCAGCAGCCAAGGGGACAGATTCACCTTGAACACTGAAGCTTTCTTT
NA	TRBJ1-5	NA	TRBV28	CASRLGSGLGQPQHF	TGTGCCAGCAGGTTGGGGTCGGGGTTAGGGCAGCCCCAGCATTTT
TRBD1	TRBJ2-1	NA	TRBV29-1	CSVEDMVGGNNEQFF	TGCAGCGTTGAAGATATGGTAGGGGGCAACAATGAGCAGTTCTTC
TRBD1	TRBJ1-5	NA	TRBV11-2	CASSSVGGTGSGQPQHF	TGTGCCAGCAGCTCCGTTGGCGGGACAGGGTCCGGTCAGCCCCAGCATTTT
NA	TRBJ2-4	NA	TRBV30	CACVRQVGQYF	TGTGCCTGTGTTCGACAGGTCGGCCAGTACTTC
NA	TRBJ1-2	few	TRBV7-2	CASSLGPRGEEGYTF	TGTGCCAGCAGCTTAGGGCCCAGGGGAGAGGAAGGCTACACCTTC
NA	TRBJ1-5	NA	TRBV19	CASSKARVVGQPQHF	TGTGCCAGTAGTAAGGCCAGGGTGGTGGGGCAGCCCCAGCATTTT
NA	TRBJ1-2	NA	TRBV2	CASGGSYGYTF	TGTGCCAGCGGGGGGAGCTATGGCTACACCTTC
NA	TRBJ1-2	NA	TRBV7-2	CASSLGGGVDYGYTF	TGTGCCAGCAGCTTAGGGGGGGGAGTTGACTATGGCTACACCTTC
NA	TRBJ1-1	NA	TRBV19	CASSTAYTDTEAFF	TGTGCCAGTTCTACGGCCTACACAGACACTGAAGCTTTCTTT
NA	TRBJ2-7	NA	TRBV7-6	CASSFGSTAFYEQYF	TGTGCCAGCAGCTTTGGATCGACAGCTTTCTACGAGCAGTACTTC
TRBD1	TRBJ2-1	once	TRBV7-2	CASSEGQISYNEQFF	TGTGCCAGCAGCGAGGGACAGATCTCCTACAATGAGCAGTTCTTC
NA	TRBJ1-2	medium-sized	TRBV19	CATLGTWDGYTF	TGTGCCACCCTAGGGACATGGGATGGCTACACCTTC
NA	TRBJ2-7	NA	TRBV5-8	CASSLVEGASYEQYF	TGTGCCAGCAGCTTGGTGGAGGGGGCGTCCTACGAGCAGTACTTC
TRBD2	TRBJ2-3	NA	TRBV9	CASSVGGGVSTDTQYF	TGTGCCAGCAGCGTAGGCGGGGGGGTAAGCACAGATACGCAGTATTTT
TRBD2	TRBJ2-7	NA	TRBV6-5	CASSYSITAGAYEQYF	TGTGCCAGCAGTTACTCGATCACTGCGGGGGCCTACGAGCAGTACTTC
NA	TRBJ2-3	NA	TRBV7-6	CASSLTSTQYF	TGTGCCAGCAGCCTGACTAGTACGCAGTATTTT
TRBD1	TRBJ1-2	NA	TRBV19	CASSISASSTGSLRGYTF	TGTGCCAGTAGTATTTCTGCGAGTTCGACAGGGAGTCTGCGTGGCTACACCTTC
NA	TRBJ2-1	NA	TRBV6-5	CASSYDRPPGEQFF	TGTGCCAGCAGTTACGACAGGCCGCCCGGGGAGCAGTTCTTC
NA	TRBJ1-4	NA	TRBV28	CASSSRGMGNEKLFF	TGTGCCAGCAGTTCGCGGGGAATGGGGAATGAAAAACTGTTTTTT
TRBD1	TRBJ2-4	few	TRBV9	CASSGILQGAGAKNIQYF	TGTGCCAGCAGCGGAATCCTACAGGGGGCCGGAGCCAAAAACATTCAGTACTTC
TRBD1	TRBJ2-1	NA	TRBV4-1	CASSHPGQGYNEQFF	TGCGCCAGCAGCCACCCGGGACAGGGGTACAATGAGCAGTTCTTC
TRBD2	TRBJ2-2	NA	TRBV2	CASSDSRGDAGELFF	TGTGCCAGCAGTGACTCCCGGGGGGACGCCGGGGAGCTGTTTTTT
NA	TRBJ2-7	NA	TRBV18	CASSPTVSNYEQYF	TGTGCCAGCTCACCGACAGTCAGTAACTACGAGCAGTACTTC
NA	TRBJ1-1	NA	TRBV19	CASSITGATEAFF	TGTGCCAGTAGTATTACAGGAGCCACTGAAGCTTTCTTT
NA	TRBJ2-1	NA	TRBV5-1	CASRRTGSYNEQFF	TGCGCCAGTAGGAGGACCGGCTCCTACAATGAGCAGTTCTTC
NA	TRBJ2-2	once	TRBV5-1	CASSLDRLTPTGELFF	TGCGCCAGCAGCTTGGACCGCCTGACACCGACCGGGGAGCTGTTTTTT
TRBD1	TRBJ2-2	once	TRBV18	CASSSGQGINTGELFF	TGTGCCAGCTCAAGCGGACAGGGGATAAACACCGGGGAGCTGTTTTTT
TRBD1	TRBJ2-7	once	TRBV30	CAWAKNEGAGYEQYF	TGTGCCTGGGCCAAAAACGAGGGGGCTGGGTACGAGCAGTACTTC
TRBD2	TRBJ2-7	few	TRBV7-2	CASSPGRGGAYEQYF	TGTGCCAGCTCCCCCGGGAGGGGTGGAGCCTACGAGCAGTACTTC
TRBD2	TRBJ2-5	once	TRBV4-3	CASSQERLAGDPQETQYF	TGCGCCAGCAGCCAAGAACGACTAGCGGGGGACCCCCAAGAGACCCAGTACTTC
TRBD1	TRBJ1-3	NA	TRBV18	CASSRDRGNTIYF	TGTGCCAGCTCCCGGGACAGAGGAAACACCATATATTTT
NA	TRBJ2-7	few	TRBV11-2	CASSLDGDYEQYF	TGTGCCAGCAGCTTGGACGGGGACTACGAGCAGTACTTC
NA	TRBJ1-4	NA	TRBV7-2	CASSLTGWDEKLFF	TGTGCCAGCAGCCTCACAGGGTGGGACGAAAAACTGTTTTTT
TRBD2	TRBJ2-3	NA	TRBV5-1	CASSSVSGTSADTQYF	TGCGCCAGCAGCTCGGTTAGCGGGACTAGCGCAGATACGCAGTATTTT
NA	TRBJ2-5	NA	TRBV19	CASSTRQAGQETQYF	TGTGCCAGTAGTACCAGACAGGCTGGACAAGAGACCCAGTACTTC
TRBD2	TRBJ2-7	NA	TRBV6-6	CASSHSGGYEQYF	TGTGCCAGCAGTCACTCGGGGGGCTACGAGCAGTACTTC
NA	TRBJ2-7	NA	TRBV6-5	CASSYKAGGGYEQYF	TGTGCCAGCAGTTACAAAGCGGGTGGGGGGTACGAGCAGTACTTC
NA	TRBJ2-1	NA	TRBV15	CATSRDRFGASSSYNEQFF	TGTGCCACCAGCAGAGATCGATTTGGGGCTAGTAGCTCCTACAATGAGCAGTTCTTC
TRBD2	TRBJ2-2	NA	TRBV30	CAWKSGRKSTGELFF	TGTGCCTGGAAAAGCGGGAGGAAGAGCACCGGGGAGCTGTTTTTT
TRBD2	TRBJ2-2	once	TRBV18	CASSHTSSGANTGELFF	TGTGCCAGCTCACACACCTCTAGCGGGGCGAACACCGGGGAGCTGTTTTTT
TRBD1	TRBJ2-2	NA	TRBV27	CASSPSWTGATGELFF	TGTGCCAGCAGTCCCTCATGGACAGGAGCCACCGGGGAGCTGTTTTTT
TRBD2	TRBJ2-5	NA	TRBV6-5	CASSYSNDSGEKTQYF	TGTGCCAGCAGTTACTCGAATGATAGCGGGGAGAAGACCCAGTACTTC
TRBD2	TRBJ2-7	NA	TRBV5-1	CASSFFGKTSGGKAYEQYF	TGCGCCAGCAGCTTCTTCGGTAAGACTAGCGGGGGTAAGGCATACGAGCAGTACTTC
NA	TRBJ1-5	NA	TRBV15	CATSWSGNQPQHF	TGTGCCACCAGTTGGAGCGGCAATCAGCCCCAGCATTTT
NA	TRBJ1-1	NA	TRBV7-6	CASSLGTVGTEAFF	TGTGCCAGCAGCTTAGGGACAGTGGGCACTGAAGCTTTCTTT